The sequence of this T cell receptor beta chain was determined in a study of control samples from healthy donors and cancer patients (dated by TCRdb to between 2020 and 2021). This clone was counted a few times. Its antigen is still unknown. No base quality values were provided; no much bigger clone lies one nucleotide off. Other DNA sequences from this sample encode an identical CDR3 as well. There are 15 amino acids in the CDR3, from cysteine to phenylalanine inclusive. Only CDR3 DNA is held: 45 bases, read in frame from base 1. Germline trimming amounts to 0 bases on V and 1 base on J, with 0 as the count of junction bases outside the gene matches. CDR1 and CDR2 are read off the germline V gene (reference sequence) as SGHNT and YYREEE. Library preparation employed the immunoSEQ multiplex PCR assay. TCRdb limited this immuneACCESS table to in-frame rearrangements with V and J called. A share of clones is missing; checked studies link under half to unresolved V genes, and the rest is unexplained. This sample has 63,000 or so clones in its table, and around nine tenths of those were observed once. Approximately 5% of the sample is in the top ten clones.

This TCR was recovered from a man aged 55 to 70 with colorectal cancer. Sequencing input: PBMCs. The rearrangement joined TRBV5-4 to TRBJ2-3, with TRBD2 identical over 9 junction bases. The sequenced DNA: TGTGCCAGCAGCTTGGGCGGGGGGGGCACAGATACGCAGTATTTT. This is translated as CASSLGGGGTDTQYF.